Given below is one T cell receptor (beta chain) in context. The data belong to a study of radiotherapy plus CTLA-4 blockade in lung cancer. Clones were sequenced by immunoSEQ multiplex PCR, and TCRdb holds only the in-frame ones, with some missing. The sample contains tens of thousands of clones, more than 75% of which appear only once. The V and J ends lost 0 bases and 2 bases, in that order; junction bases with no gene match: 5. CDR1 is SGHDT, CDR2 YYEEEE, per germline. The CDR3 contains 15 residues. This chain links TRBV5-6 with TRBJ2-7, with 7 bases aligning to TRBD1. The sequence was obtained from a human donor with non-small cell lung cancer who had stable disease on radiotherapy plus ipilimumab. The specimen comprised peripheral blood, sampled from a patient treated with radiotherapy plus ipilimumab. The CDR3, as DNA: TGTGCCAGCAGCTTGGAGACAGGGTCCCCCTACGAGCAGTACTTC. Protein product: CASSLETGSPYEQYF. Variable domain in full (rest from reference TRBV5-6 and TRBJ2-7): DAGVTQSPTHLIKTRGQQVTLRCSPKSGHDTVSWYQQALGQGPQFIFQYYEEEERQRGNFPDRFSGHQFPNYSSELNVNALLLGDSALYLCASSLETGSPYEQYFGPGTRLTVT.